This T cell receptor (beta chain) was recovered during a study of shared clonotypes between healthy human individuals. Positive CCR7 selection of CD45RO-negative cells yielded the naive CD8 cells, and terminally differentiated effector memory CD45RA+ cells were excluded. The method was immunoSEQ multiplex PCR; TCRdb's version includes in-frame clones alone and lacks a portion of them. The sample lists 2 million or so clones; about 95% were seen once. The V end lost 0 bases, the J end lost 3 bases, and 9 bases lay between the germline ends. This CDR3 contains 14 residues. Germline values: CDR1 MGHRA, CDR2 YSYEKL.

Sequencing used naive CD8+ T cells sorted from blood. The genes are TRBV4-1 and TRBJ2-7, with a possible D match to TRBD2 (5 bases). The receptor's source is a man between 18 and 29 years old in good health. CDR3 bases: TGCGCCAGCAGCCAAGAAAAGGGAGACTACGAGCAGTACTTC. Amino acids: CASSQEKGDYEQYF.